This TCR beta chain was sequenced for a study of tumor-infiltrating lymphocytes in glioblastoma multiforme. The CDR3 has 14 amino acids. Germline V gene data show CDR1 as MNHEY and CDR2 as SVGEGT. V gave up 7 bases and J gave up 0 bases, with 13 bases separating them. This clonotype was observed many times. TCR beta libraries were built from RNA through three nested multiplex PCR rounds using modified ARM-PCR. Input was roughly 0.54 ug total RNA, reverse-transcribed with a C-beta primer. TCRdb reanalysed the multiplex PCR reads using MiXCR and keeps one entry per CDR3 protein. The repertoire holds just under 9,500 distinct CDR3 sequences, with about 70% as singletons.

This receptor was taken from a male donor with glioblastoma. The specimen was brain tumor tissue. The chain is built from TRBV6-2 or TRBV6-3 and TRBJ2-7; TRBD1 is a possible D gene (6 bases). The CDR3 loop is CASIPDSHSYEQYF. Written as DNA, the CDR3 is TGTGCCAGCATCCCGGACAGTCACTCCTACGAGCAGTACTTC.